Presented here are 22 T cell receptor beta chains from one specimen sequenced in a study of shared clonotypes between healthy human individuals. Only in-frame clones appear in the TCRdb table, and some are missing; sequencing was by immunoSEQ multiplex PCR. The sample carries about 1 million clones, 60% to 80% recorded once. The specimen was memory CD4+ T cells sorted from blood. Sample subset: CD45RA-negative fraction. The receptor source for this set is a man between 18 and 29 years old in good health.

The chain combines TRBV7-9 with TRBJ2-1; D gene uncertain. The CDR3 is made up of 14 amino acids. Trimming removed 0 bases at V and 4 bases at J, with 7 bases between. The germline V gene has CDR1 SEHNR and CDR2 FQNEAQ (reference sequence). CDR3 coding DNA: TGTGCCAGCAGCTTAGCGGCATCGTACAATGAGCAGTTCTTC. This codes for CASSLAASYNEQFF.

This chain links TRBV7-2 with TRBJ2-1; 9 bases are a match to TRBD1. Germline V gene lookup returns CDR1 SGHTA and CDR2 FQGNSA. V shed 0 bases, J shed 10 bases, and the junction held 10 bases outside the gene matches. This CDR3 region has 16 residues. The CDR3 DNA sequence: TGTGCCAGCAGCTTAGCCACCGGGACAGGGAAGGGGGAGCAGTTCTTC. Its protein is CASSLATGTGKGEQFF. Combining the CDR3 with reference TRBV7-2 and TRBJ2-1 gives the whole variable domain GAGVSQSPSNKVTEKGKDVELRCDPISGHTALYWYRQSLGQGLEFLIYFQGNSAPDKSGLPSDRFSAERTGGSVSTLTIQRTQQEDSAVYLCASSLATGTGKGEQFFGPGTRLTVL.

The table lists this clone with a few counts. The chain links TRBV2 to TRBJ1-1; D is uncertain. This CDR3 has 14 residues. Per germline, CDR1 SNHLY and CDR2 FYNNEI. V gave up 4 bases and J gave up 5 bases, with 14 bases separating them. In nucleotides, the CDR3 is TGTGCCAGCAGTGGATACGGTAGTCGGACTGAAGCTTTCTTT. The encoded protein is CASSGYGSRTEAFF.

The V call is TRBV28, the J call TRBJ2-5, with TRBD1 matching over 11 bases. This CDR3 region has 15 residues. From germline, CDR1 is MDHEN and CDR2 SYDVKM. V was clipped by 5 bases and J by 7 bases; unmatched bases: 9. The CDR3 sequence: CASSARDRGIGTQYF. In nucleotides, the CDR3 is TGTGCCAGCAGTGCCCGGGACAGGGGGATAGGGACCCAGTACTTC.

This clone was seen once. The chain carries TRBV7-9 and TRBJ2-7; possibly TRBD1 for D (5 bases). V lost 5 bases and J lost 10, with 18 bases in between. This CDR3 has 13 amino acids. The germline CDR1 and CDR2 sequences are SEHNR and FQNEAQ (reference sequence). CDR3 nucleotide sequence: TGTGCCAGCAGCCTAGATTCAGGGTTGAATCAGTACTTC. It is translated as CASSLDSGLNQYF.

This chain uses TRBV30 with TRBJ2-3; TRBD1 is a possible D gene (5 bases). The V end was cut by 4 bases, the J end by 2 bases, with 22 bases between. Germline assignment: CDR1 GTSNPN and CDR2 SVGIG (reference sequence). This CDR3 contains 17 residues. The CDR3 DNA reads as TGTGCCTGGATCCAAGGGATGGGGCAGAGACTCACAGATACGCAGTATTTT. Translating gives CAWIQGMGQRLTDTQYF. The full variable domain, its missing parts supplied by reference TRBV30 and TRBJ2-3, is SQTIHQWPATLVQPVGSPLSLECTVEGTSNPNLYWYRQAAGRGLQLLFYSVGIGQISSEVPQNLSASRPQDRQFILSSKKLLLSDSGFYLCAWIQGMGQRLTDTQYFGPGTRLTVL.

This clone was found a few times. The V gene is TRBV9, the J gene TRBJ2-1, with D perhaps given as TRBD1 or TRBD2 (5 bases each). Germline V CDR1 and CDR2: SGDLS, YYNGEE. The CDR3 contains 14 residues. V gave up 3 bases and J gave up 12 bases, with 19 bases separating them. This chain's CDR3 is CASSGVAAGTLQFF. CDR3 coding DNA: TGTGCCAGCAGCGGAGTCGCAGCCGGGACCCTGCAGTTCTTC.

The genes are TRBV2 and TRBJ1-5; D is possibly TRBD1 (6 bases). V was shortened by 3 bases and J by 1 base, with 10 bases between the two germline ends. The CDR3 has 15 residues. The V gene's germline CDR1 is SNHLY and CDR2 FYNNEI. The CDR3 reads CASSENRASNQPQHF. DNA of the CDR3: TGTGCCAGCAGTGAGAACAGGGCCAGCAATCAGCCCCAGCATTTT.

The V call is TRBV28, the J call TRBJ2-4; D not resolved. Germline assignment: CDR1 MDHEN and CDR2 SYDVKM. The V end lost 9 bases, the J end lost 2 bases, and 8 bases lay between the germline ends. The CDR3 sequence is 12 residues long. CDR3 protein: CASVDTKNIQYF. The CDR3, as DNA: TGTGCCAGTGTCGATACCAAAAACATTCAGTACTTC. The full variable domain, rest sourced from reference TRBV28 and TRBJ2-4, is DVKVTQSSRYLVKRTGEKVFLECVQDMDHENMFWYRQDPGLGLRLIYFSYDVKMKEKGDIPEGYSVSREKKERFSLILESASTNQTSMYLCASVDTKNIQYFGAGTRLSVL.

The CDR3 DNA follows: TGTGCCAGCAGCCCAGGTGGGGAAACTGAAGCTTTCTTT. It yields the protein CASSPGGETEAFF. This rearrangement joins TRBV11-3 to TRBJ1-1; D not certain. This CDR3 has 13 residues. With 5 bases removed from V and 5 bases from J, the gap between germline ends came to 12 bases. Germline V gene sequence: CDR1 SGHNT, CDR2 YENEEA.

This clone showed up just once. The V call is TRBV7-9, the J call TRBJ1-4; 7 bases match TRBD1. Germline V gene sequence: CDR1 SEHNR, CDR2 FQNEAQ (reference sequence). The CDR3 spans 15 residues. Losses at the gene ends were 1 base for V and 4 bases for J; bases not matched to a gene: 3. CDR3 protein: CASSLGDSDNEKLFF. The CDR3 DNA is TGTGCCAGCAGCTTAGGGGACAGCGATAATGAAAAACTGTTTTTT.

This clone was seen repeatedly, ten times or more. This chain uses TRBV4-3 with TRBJ2-4, with D hard to call. Germline V gives CDR1 LGHNA, CDR2 YSLEER. V lost 0 bases to trimming and J lost 2 bases, with 8 bases between them. The CDR3 extends over 15 amino acids. The CDR3 sequence is CASSQEAGTKNIQYF. Here the CDR3 DNA reads TGCGCCAGCAGCCAAGAGGCAGGAACCAAAAACATTCAGTACTTC.

The rearrangement links TRBV14 to TRBJ2-5; 11 bases line up with TRBD2. Germline CDR1 reads SGHDN; CDR2 reads FVKESK. This CDR3 region has 15 residues. After removal of 5 bases from V and 5 bases from J, the junction contained 7 bases not matched to a gene. Here the CDR3 reads CASSILAGGKETQYF. CDR3 DNA sequence: TGTGCCAGCAGCATCTTAGCGGGGGGGAAGGAGACCCAGTACTTC.

This clone has a single count. The chain links TRBV7-2 to TRBJ1-6; perhaps TRBD1 as D (6 bases). Germline CDR1 reads SGHTA; CDR2 reads FQGNSA. The CDR3 is 15 amino acids. Trimming pared 5 bases from V and 6 bases from J, leaving 14 bases between. CDR3 DNA: TGTGCCAGCAGCCCGTCGGACAGCGTTAATTCACCCCTCCACTTT. Protein: CASSPSDSVNSPLHF.

The chain links TRBV7-9 to TRBJ2-5, with D possibly being TRBD2 (6 bases). The J call could be wrong; TRBJ2-7 is a better fit for the DNA end. This CDR3 region has 14 residues. Germline loops: CDR1 SEHNR, CDR2 FQNEAQ (reference sequence). Here the CDR3 DNA reads TGTGCCAGCAGCCCCGGAGGGAGTTGGTACGAGCAGTACTTC. It specifies CASSPGGSWYEQYF.

This clone was counted once. The chain employs TRBV4-1 and TRBJ1-3; D ambiguous. V lost 0 bases to trimming and J lost 4 bases, with 10 bases between them. This CDR3 is 15 amino acids long. CDR1 MGHRA and CDR2 YSYEKL come from the germline V gene. CDR3 nucleotide sequence: TGCGCCAGCAGCCAAGAAGGAGGACGCGGAAACACCATATATTTT. It codes for CASSQEGGRGNTIYF.

The rearrangement joins TRBV18 to TRBJ1-4; D not resolved. The CDR3 covers 15 residues. Trimming shortened V by 4 bases and J by 0 bases, and 9 bases separated the two germline ends. CDR1 KGHSH and CDR2 LQKENI come from the germline V gene. CDR3 DNA: TGTGCCAGCTCACTTCAGAGTGCAACTAATGAAAAACTGTTTTTT. This gives the protein CASSLQSATNEKLFF.

The V and J genes are TRBV30 and TRBJ1-3; D gene ambiguous. Trimming took 3 bases from V and 4 from J, leaving 13 bases between them. This CDR3 comprises 14 residues. CDR1 is GTSNPN, CDR2 SVGIG, per germline (reference sequence). The CDR3: CAWSHTLGGNTIYF. DNA for the CDR3: TGTGCCTGGAGCCATACTCTGGGGGGAAACACCATATATTTT.

For this clone: A clone one base away is much larger, so this may be a read error. Other DNA sequences in the sample encode the same CDR3. The J gene is TRBJ1-1, the V gene TRBV30; D is possibly TRBD1 (6 bases). This CDR3 is built from 11 residues. From germline, CDR1 is GTSNPN and CDR2 SVGIG (reference sequence). This chain's CDR3 is CAWSVGGHTFF. The CDR3 nucleotides read TGTGCTTGGAGTGTAGGGGGGCATACTTTCTTT.

The chain joins TRBV30 to TRBJ2-5; TRBD2 matches at 12 bases. Germline CDR1 reads GTSNPN; CDR2 reads SVGIG (reference sequence). This CDR3 has 15 amino acids. CDR3 in amino acids: CAATGTSGYQETQYF. In DNA, the CDR3 is TGTGCTGCAACCGGGACTAGCGGGTACCAAGAGACCCAGTACTTC.

This clone has more than one count but fewer than ten. CDR3 nucleotides: TGCAGTGCTAGAGCAGCCATTGAAGCTTTCTTT. Translating it yields CSARAAIEAFF. The V and J genes are TRBV20-1 and TRBJ1-1; D is unresolved. The CDR3 totals 11 residues. Trimming cost V 1 base and J 7 bases, with 7 bases left between them. Per germline, CDR1 DFQATT and CDR2 SNEGSKA (reference sequence).

This clone has a handful of counts. This chain connects TRBV30 to TRBJ1-3; 11 nucleotides align to TRBD1. The CDR3 spans 15 residues. The V gene end was trimmed by 5 bases and the J gene end by 0 bases; junction bases not matched to a gene: 3. Germline lookup yields CDR1 GTSNPN and CDR2 SVGIG (reference sequence). CDR3 nucleotide sequence: TGTGCCTGGGGACAGGGGGCCCTCTCTGGAAACACCATATATTTT. Its translation: CAWGQGALSGNTIYF.